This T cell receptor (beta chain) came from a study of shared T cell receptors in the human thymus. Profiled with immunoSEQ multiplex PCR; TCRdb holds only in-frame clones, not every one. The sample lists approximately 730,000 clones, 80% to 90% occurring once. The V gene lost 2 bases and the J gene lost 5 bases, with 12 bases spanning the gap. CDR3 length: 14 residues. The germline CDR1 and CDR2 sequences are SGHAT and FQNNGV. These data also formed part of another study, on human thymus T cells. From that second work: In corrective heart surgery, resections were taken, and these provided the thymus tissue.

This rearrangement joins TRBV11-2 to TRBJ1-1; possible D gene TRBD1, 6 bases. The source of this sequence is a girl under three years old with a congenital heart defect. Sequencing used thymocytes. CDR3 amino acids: CASSLRGWRTEAFF. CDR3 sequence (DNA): TGTGCCAGCAGCTTAAGGGGGTGGAGGACTGAAGCTTTCTTT.